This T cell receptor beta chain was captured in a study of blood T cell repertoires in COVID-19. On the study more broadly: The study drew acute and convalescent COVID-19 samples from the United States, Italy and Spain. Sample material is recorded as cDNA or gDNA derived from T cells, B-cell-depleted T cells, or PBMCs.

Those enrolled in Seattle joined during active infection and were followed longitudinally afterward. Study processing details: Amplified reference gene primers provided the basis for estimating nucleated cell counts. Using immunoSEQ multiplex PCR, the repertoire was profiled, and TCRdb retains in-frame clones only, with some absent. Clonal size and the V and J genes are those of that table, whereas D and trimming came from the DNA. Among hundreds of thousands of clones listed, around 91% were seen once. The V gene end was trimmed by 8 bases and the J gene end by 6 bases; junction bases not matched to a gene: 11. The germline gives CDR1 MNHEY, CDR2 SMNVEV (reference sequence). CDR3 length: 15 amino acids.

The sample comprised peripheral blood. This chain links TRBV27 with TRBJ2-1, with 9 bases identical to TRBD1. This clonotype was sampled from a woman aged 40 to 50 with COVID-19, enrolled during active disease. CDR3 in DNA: TGTGCCAGCGGGAAGGGTAGGGACAGGGCCAATGAGCAGTTCTTC. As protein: CASGKGRDRANEQFF.